The 11 T cell receptor beta chains given below trace back to one sample, sequenced in a study of blood T cells in healthy people across ages. A second roughly 6 to 12 cycle PCR used barcoded and J-beta primers. TCRdb passed the 5' RACE reads through MiXCR, listing each CDR3 protein once. The table records 600,000 to 1,000,000 distinct CDR3 sequences, around 25% of them present only once. This same sample was also part of a study on T cells of mothers and their children.

Sequencing input: blood. Source of these receptors: a boy aged 5-17 years in good health.

The rearrangement joins TRBV7-3 to TRBJ2-2, with D unresolved. The CDR3 covers 11 residues. The germline gives CDR1 SGHTA, CDR2 FQGTGA. The V gene lost 8 bases and the J gene lost 8 bases, with 9 bases spanning the gap. CDR3 DNA sequence: TGTGCCAGCGGCCTCTATGGGGAGCTGTTTTTT. Translated, it gives CASGLYGELFF.

V and J are TRBV7-2 and TRBJ2-3, with 11 nucleotides matching TRBD2. This CDR3 comprises 17 residues. Germline CDR1 reads SGHTA; CDR2 reads FQGNSA. J lost 5 bases, V lost 2 bases, and 9 bases had no gene match. CDR3 sequence reads: CASSLLPSGGIGDTQYF. The CDR3, as DNA: TGTGCCAGCAGCTTATTGCCTAGCGGGGGGATAGGAGATACGCAGTATTTT.

CDR3 sequence reads: CASSSSGYETQYF. Written as DNA, the CDR3 is TGTGCCAGCTCATCTTCAGGGTATGAGACCCAGTACTTC. The chain is built from TRBV18 and TRBJ2-5; possibly TRBD1 for D (5 bases). V lost 5 bases to trimming and J lost 5 bases, with 12 bases between them. Germline CDR1 reads KGHSH; CDR2 reads LQKENI. The CDR3 extends over 13 amino acids.

The chain couples TRBV5-1 to TRBJ2-1; D may be TRBD2 (6 bases). Trimming pared 1 base from V and 4 bases from J, leaving 15 bases between. Germline values: CDR1 SGHRS, CDR2 YFSETQ. This CDR3 comprises 16 residues. In DNA form, the CDR3 reads TGCGCCAGCAGCTTGCGATGGACCAGCGGGTACAATGAGCAGTTCTTC. This gives the protein CASSLRWTSGYNEQFF. Supplemented by reference TRBV5-1 and TRBJ2-1, the full variable domain reads KAGVTQTPRYLIKTRGQQVTLSCSPISGHRSVSWYQQTPGQGLQFLFEYFSETQRNKGNFPGRFSGRQFSNSRSEMNVSTLELGDSALYLCASSLRWTSGYNEQFFGPGTRLTVL.

The rearrangement uses TRBV5-5 and TRBJ2-7, with 7 bases aligning to TRBD1. Germline assignment: CDR1 SGHKS and CDR2 YYEKEE (reference sequence). V trimming: 0 bases; J trimming: 3 bases; junction bases outside the gene matches: 6. This CDR3 contains 15 residues. CDR3 sequence (DNA): TGTGCCAGCAGCTTGGCCGTGACAGGGTACTACGAGCAGTACTTC. Encoded protein: CASSLAVTGYYEQYF.

Points on this clonotype: A junction boundary mismatches the germline segment, possibly from a read error. This chain's CDR3 is CGADTSWRGNYEQYF. In nucleotides, the CDR3 is TGCGGTGCCGACACTAGCTGGCGGGGAAACTACGAGCAGTACTTC. The chain has TRBV20-1 and TRBJ2-7; a weak D match, TRBD2 (6 bases). This CDR3 spans 15 amino acids. Looked up from germline, CDR1 is DFQATT and CDR2 is SNEGSKA (reference sequence).

The gene calls are TRBV11-2 and TRBJ2-5; either TRBD1 or TRBD2 may supply D (6 bases each). CDR1 is SGHAT and CDR2 is FQNNGV in the germline V gene. The CDR3 spans 15 residues. Deletions cut 3 bases from V and 2 bases from J, with 13 bases between. The CDR3 protein is CASSFGRGRQETQYF. CDR3 DNA sequence: TGTGCCAGCAGCTTTGGTCGGGGGCGTCAAGAGACCCAGTACTTC.

The chain carries TRBV19 and TRBJ2-1, with no clear D. V shed 10 bases and J shed 8 bases, with 15 bases lying between them. This CDR3 is 12 amino acids long. Per germline, CDR1 LNHDA and CDR2 SQIVND (reference sequence). The CDR3 here is CATTVSVDEQFF. In DNA, the CDR3 is TGTGCCACCACGGTCTCTGTGGATGAGCAGTTCTTC.

This clonotype was picked up a small number of times. This is likely a read error, given that the CDR3 carries no conserved phenylalanine or tryptophan at its end. J is TRBJ2-2 and V is TRBV29-1; D assignment may be TRBD1 or TRBD2 (5 bases each). The CDR3 sequence is 15 residues long. Per germline, CDR1 SQVTM and CDR2 ANQGSEA. With 1 base removed from V and 5 bases from J, the gap between germline ends came to 14 bases. As DNA, the CDR3 is TGCAGCGTTGAAGGGGACCGCCATGGGACCGGGGAGCTGTTTCTT. Its protein product is CSVEGDRHGTGELFL.

The CDR3 loop reads CSVDGAGANVLTF. In DNA, the CDR3 is TGCAGCGTTGACGGGGCTGGGGCCAACGTCCTGACTTTC. The chain uses TRBV29-1 and TRBJ2-6; D is possibly TRBD2 (5 bases). Trimming shortened V by 3 bases and J by 2 bases, and 5 bases separated the two germline ends. The CDR3 extends over 13 amino acids. Per germline, CDR1 SQVTM and CDR2 ANQGSEA.

The chain couples TRBV28 to TRBJ2-1; weak D call: TRBD1 (5 bases). This CDR3 contains 15 residues. V was trimmed by 3 bases and J by 5 bases, leaving 14 bases between them. Looked up from germline, CDR1 is MDHEN and CDR2 is SYDVKM. CDR3 sequence reads: CASSFRREGDNEQFF. The CDR3 DNA reads as TGTGCCAGCAGTTTCAGAAGGGAAGGGGACAATGAGCAGTTCTTC.